This TCR beta chain was identified in a study of T cells in Graves' hyperthyroidism and ophthalmopathy. At the level of the study: Peripheral blood was taken when the disease was first diagnosed, before any treatment began.

Germline CDR1 reads SGHTA; CDR2 reads FQGNSA. The CDR3 is made up of 16 amino acids. After removal of 1 base from V and 4 bases from J, the junction contained 5 bases not matched to a gene. Regarding the study as a whole: Model output signaled ophthalmopathy a median 6.5 months ahead of onset.

Amplified regions were TCR beta CDR3 sequences from RNA transcripts. A set of HTBI primers served as the primers for a first-round RT-PCR of the TCR CDR3. One entry per CDR3 protein results from TCRdb running MiXCR on the multiplex PCR reads. Altogether a few hundred thousand distinct CDR3 sequences are present, approximately 14% being singletons, with the ten largest covering roughly a quarter. This clonotype has a count of ten or more. As yet, its antigen is unknown. This chain connects TRBV7-2 to TRBJ2-1; 9 bases line up with TRBD1. The sequenced sample consisted of blood. The clonotype comes from a woman aged 18-29 years with Graves' hyperthyroidism that later progressed to Graves' ophthalmopathy. CDR3 amino acids: CASSLVGTGPYNEQFF. The DNA for the CDR3 is TGTGCCAGCAGCTTAGTAGGGACAGGGCCTTACAATGAGCAGTTCTTC.